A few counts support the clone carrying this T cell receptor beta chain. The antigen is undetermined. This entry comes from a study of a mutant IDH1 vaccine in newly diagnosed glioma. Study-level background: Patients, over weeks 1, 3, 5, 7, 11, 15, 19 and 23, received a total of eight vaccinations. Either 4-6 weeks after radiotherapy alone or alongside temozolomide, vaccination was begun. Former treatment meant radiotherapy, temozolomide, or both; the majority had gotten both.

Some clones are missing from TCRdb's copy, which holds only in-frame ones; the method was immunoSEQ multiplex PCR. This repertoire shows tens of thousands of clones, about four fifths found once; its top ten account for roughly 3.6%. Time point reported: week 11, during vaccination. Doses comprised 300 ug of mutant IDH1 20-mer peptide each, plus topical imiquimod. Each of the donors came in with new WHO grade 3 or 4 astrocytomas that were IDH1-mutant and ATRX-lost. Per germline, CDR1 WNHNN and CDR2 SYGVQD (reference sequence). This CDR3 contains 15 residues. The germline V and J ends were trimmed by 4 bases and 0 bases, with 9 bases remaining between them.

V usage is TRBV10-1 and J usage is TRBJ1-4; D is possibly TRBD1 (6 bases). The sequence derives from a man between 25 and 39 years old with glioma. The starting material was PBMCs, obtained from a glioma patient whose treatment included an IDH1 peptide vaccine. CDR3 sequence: CASSATGATNEKLFF. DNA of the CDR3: TGCGCCAGCAGTGCGACAGGTGCAACTAATGAAAAACTGTTTTTT.